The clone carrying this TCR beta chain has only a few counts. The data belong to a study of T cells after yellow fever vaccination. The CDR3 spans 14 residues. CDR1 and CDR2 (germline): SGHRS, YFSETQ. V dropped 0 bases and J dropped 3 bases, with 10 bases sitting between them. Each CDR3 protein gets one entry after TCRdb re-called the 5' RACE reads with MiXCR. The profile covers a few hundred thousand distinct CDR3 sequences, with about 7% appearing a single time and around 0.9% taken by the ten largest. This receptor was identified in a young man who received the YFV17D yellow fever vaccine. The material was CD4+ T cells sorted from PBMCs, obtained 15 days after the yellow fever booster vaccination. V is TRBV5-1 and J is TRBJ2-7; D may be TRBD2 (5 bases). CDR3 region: CASSLDVGVYEQYF. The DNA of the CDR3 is TGCGCCAGCAGCTTGGATGTGGGAGTCTACGAGCAGTACTTC.